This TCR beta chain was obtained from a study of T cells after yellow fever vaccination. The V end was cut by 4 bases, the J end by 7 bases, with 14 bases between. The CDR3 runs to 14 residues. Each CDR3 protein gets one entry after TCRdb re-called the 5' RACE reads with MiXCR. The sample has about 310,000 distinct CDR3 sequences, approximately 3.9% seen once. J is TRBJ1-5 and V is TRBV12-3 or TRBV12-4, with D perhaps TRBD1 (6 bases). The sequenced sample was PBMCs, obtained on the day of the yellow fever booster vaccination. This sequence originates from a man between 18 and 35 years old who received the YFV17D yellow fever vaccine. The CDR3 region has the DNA TGTGCCAGCAGTTCTCAGGGGATTGTACAGCCCCAGCATTTT. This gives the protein CASSSQGIVQPQHF.